The clone carrying this T cell receptor (beta chain) was seen a few times. Its antigen is still unknown. Germline CDR1 is SNHLY and CDR2 is FYNNEI. Deletions cut 5 bases from V and 4 bases from J, with 11 bases between. The CDR3 contains 13 residues. This sample is part of a study of cytomegalovirus exposure and HLA in healthy donors. The PCR made use of 60 Vbeta and 13 Jbeta primers. Using immunoSEQ multiplex PCR, the repertoire was profiled, and TCRdb retains in-frame clones only, with some absent. The sample holds 150,000 to 200,000 clones, about 76% seen once. Whole-study findings and limits: Later, TCR association rates were found to vary by HLA locus, highest for DRB1 and lowest for HLA-C.

Sequencing was done on a sample of PBMCs. The chain uses TRBV2 and TRBJ1-1; a weak D match, TRBD1 (6 bases). This sequence was found in a woman aged 40 to 50 in good health and CMV-seropositive. CDR3 amino acids: CASSLGGATEAFF. DNA of the CDR3: TGTGCCAGCAGTTTGGGGGGGGCCACTGAAGCTTTCTTT.